The 26 T cell receptor beta chains listed next were all sequenced from one sample in a study of post-analysis software for immune sequencing data (dated by TCRdb to between 2014 and 2017). What the authors observed across the whole study: A handful of TRBV segments, including TRBV5-6, TRBV5-1 and TRBV20-1, were significantly more frequent in patients than controls.

To prepare the library, PCR was applied. Sequencing used an Illumina HiSeq 2500. To reduce PCR and sequencing biases, unique molecular identifiers were built into the TCR beta cDNA libraries. TCRdb reran the public reads through fastp at Q25 and MiXCR, keeping productive beta chains. Duplicate CDR3 protein sequences are folded into a single record with the most common DNA and genes. This sample lists roughly 650,000 distinct CDR3 sequences; 55% to 60% were detected once. Around 10% of the sample is taken by the ten largest. Which antigens these TCRs recognize remains unknown. The sample was blood. The receptors here all came from a girl aged 2 to 10 with multiple sclerosis.

This clonotype was picked up a small number of times. The chain employs TRBV20-1 and TRBJ2-7, with D perhaps TRBD2 (5 bases). Germline CDR1 and CDR2: DFQATT and SNEGSKA (reference sequence). The CDR3 is made up of 13 amino acids. Trimming took off 0 bases at V and 7 bases at J, with 13 bases between the two ends. CDR3 region: CSARDAGSEEQYF. CDR3 in DNA: TGCAGTGCTAGAGATGCGGGTTCGGAAGAGCAGTACTTC.

This chain joins TRBV29-1 and TRBJ2-3, with D perhaps TRBD2 (5 bases). CDR3 size: 11 residues. V was shortened by 7 bases and J by 5 bases, with 10 bases between the two germline ends. CDR1 SQVTM and CDR2 ANQGSEA come from the germline V gene. As DNA, the CDR3 is TGCAGCGCCGGACTCGGAGATACGCAGTATTTT. This translates into CSAGLGDTQYF.

This clonotype was observed a handful of times. The chain links TRBV2 to TRBJ1-1; 7 bases agree with TRBD1. The length of the CDR3 is 16 residues. V dropped 1 base and J dropped 4; count of bases not matched to a gene: 9. The V gene's germline CDR1 is SNHLY and CDR2 FYNNEI. CDR3 sequence: CASSEEDRDRGTEAFF. CDR3 sequence (DNA): TGTGCCAGCAGTGAAGAGGACCGGGACAGAGGCACTGAAGCTTTCTTT.

V and J are TRBV6-6 and TRBJ1-2; TRBD1 matches at 8 bases. CDR1 is MNHNY and CDR2 is SVGAGI in the germline V gene (reference sequence). Trimming at V came to 5 bases and at J to 4 bases, leaving 12 bases not matched to a gene. The CDR3 has 16 amino acids. This chain's CDR3 is CASSLGGTGKSYGYTF. CDR3 bases: TGTGCCAGCAGTCTGGGGGGGACAGGAAAGTCCTATGGCTACACCTTC.

The chain combines TRBV10-3 with TRBJ2-7; D assignment may be TRBD1 or TRBD2 (5 bases each). The length of the CDR3 is 12 residues. The V end was cut by 10 bases, the J end by 6 bases, with 16 bases between. CDR1 ENHRY and CDR2 SYGVKD come from the germline V gene. The CDR3 DNA is TGTGCCAGCGGACCGAACGGGGCCGAGCAGTACTTC. This gives the protein CASGPNGAEQYF.

The chain carries TRBV29-1 and TRBJ1-1; no reliable D call. The germline V and J ends were trimmed by 8 bases and 1 base, with 8 bases remaining between them. CDR3 length: 11 amino acids. The germline gives CDR1 SQVTM, CDR2 ANQGSEA. The DNA for the CDR3 is TGCAGCTCCACAGAGAACACTGAAGCTTTCTTT. Its translation is CSSTENTEAFF.

The rearrangement joins TRBV12-3 or TRBV12-4 to TRBJ2-7; possible D gene TRBD1, 6 bases. Trimming took off 1 base at V and 4 bases at J, with 11 bases between the two ends. This CDR3 contains 14 residues. The CDR3 loop reads CASSLVGGQYEQYF. The CDR3 DNA reads TGTGCCAGCAGTTTAGTCGGAGGACAGTACGAGCAGTACTTC.

V usage is TRBV12-3 or TRBV12-4 and J usage is TRBJ2-6, with TRBD2 matching over 9 bases. The V and J ends lost 3 bases and 1 base, in that order; junction bases with no gene match: 7. CDR3 length: 18 residues. The CDR3 spells CASSFAGGLSSGANVLTF. In nucleotides, the CDR3 is TGTGCCAGCAGTTTCGCGGGGGGGCTTTCTTCTGGGGCCAACGTCCTGACTTTC.

On this clonotype itself: At one boundary the junction diverges from the germline segment, which might be a read error. The chain combines TRBV25-1 with TRBJ2-7; 7 positions match TRBD1. Germline V lookup: CDR1 MGHDK, CDR2 SYGVNS. The CDR3 sequence is 18 residues long. The CDR3 spells CARPTGTESCWAPYGQYF. The CDR3 bases are TGTGCCAGACCTACCGGGACAGAGTCCTGCTGGGCGCCTTACGGGCAGTACTTC.

To note about this clonotype: The junction departs from germline at one end; a sequencing error may be responsible. The V gene is TRBV4-1, the J gene TRBJ2-1, with 10 bases that match TRBD2. Germline-derived CDR1 and CDR2 are MGHRA and YSYEKL. CDR3 length equals 19 residues. The CDR3 nucleotides read TGCGCCGGCAGCCATCCACCCGGGGCTAGCGGGAGTGTATACAATGAGCAGTTCTTC. Translating it yields CAGSHPPGASGSVYNEQFF.

The V call is TRBV4-1, the J call TRBJ2-1; TRBD1 matches 9 bases. The CDR3 length is 16 residues. V lost 2 bases to trimming and J lost 6 bases; unmatched junction nucleotides: 8. Germline values: CDR1 MGHRA, CDR2 YSYEKL. The CDR3 loop reads CASSQLGTGWGNEQFF. CDR3 in DNA: TGCGCCAGCAGCCAACTTGGGACAGGGTGGGGCAATGAGCAGTTCTTC.

This clonotype was detected only a few times. The gene calls are TRBV12-3 or TRBV12-4 and TRBJ2-6; the match to TRBD1 covers 8 bases. The CDR3 loop spans 16 amino acids. The ends lost 10 bases at V and 0 bases at J; junction bases unmatched: 8. The CDR3 sequence is CATTGQVDSGANVLTF. In DNA, the CDR3 is TGTGCCACCACGGGACAGGTCGACTCTGGGGCCAACGTCCTGACTTTC.

The rearrangement links TRBV12-3 or TRBV12-4 to TRBJ2-1; D tentatively reads TRBD1 or TRBD2 (5 bases each). The CDR3 extends over 16 amino acids. Trimming removed 6 bases at V and 0 bases at J, with 15 bases between. CDR3 nucleotide sequence: TGTGCCAGCAGGAAACTAGAGGGGAGCTCCTACAATGAGCAGTTCTTC. This codes for CASRKLEGSSYNEQFF.

Only one count was recorded for this clonotype. V is TRBV7-2 and J is TRBJ1-1, with 8 positions matching TRBD1. The CDR3 contains 14 residues. V gave up 3 bases and J gave up 2 bases; unmatched junction bases: 2. From germline, CDR1 is SGHTA and CDR2 FQGNSA. The CDR3 DNA follows: TGTGCCAGCAGCTTGACAGGGGACAACACTGAAGCTTTCTTT. Translating it yields CASSLTGDNTEAFF.

The J gene is TRBJ1-2, the V gene TRBV12-5; tentatively, D is TRBD1 (5 bases). Germline V gene data show CDR1 as LGHNT and CDR2 as FRNRAP. This CDR3 contains 13 residues. Trimming pared 3 bases from V and 4 bases from J, leaving 9 bases between. CDR3 region: CASGFQTAYGYTF. In DNA, the CDR3 is TGTGCTAGTGGTTTCCAGACAGCCTATGGCTACACCTTC.

The V and J genes are TRBV29-1 and TRBJ2-5; D gene unclear. The CDR3 spans 12 residues. Germline values: CDR1 SQVTM, CDR2 ANQGSEA. With 5 bases removed from V and 3 bases from J, the gap between germline ends came to 10 bases. CDR3 loop: CSVSPGKETQYF. The CDR3 DNA reads TGCAGCGTTTCTCCGGGCAAAGAGACCCAGTACTTC.

The chain links TRBV5-1 to TRBJ2-1, with 10 bases that match TRBD2. CDR1 is SGHRS and CDR2 is YFSETQ in the germline V gene. The CDR3 runs 14 residues. The V gene end was trimmed by 4 bases and the J gene end by 8 bases; junction bases not matched to a gene: 6. In nucleotides, the CDR3 is TGCGCCAGCAGCCGCCTAGCGGGAGAAGATGAGCAGTTCTTC. Amino acids: CASSRLAGEDEQFF.

V is TRBV27 and J is TRBJ2-3; TRBD2 agrees at 7 bases. Germline CDR1 MNHEY, CDR2 SMNVEV (reference sequence). CDR3 length: 17 amino acids. The ends lost 0 bases at V and 2 bases at J; junction bases unmatched: 8. This chain's CDR3 is CASSLSPQRGVTDTQYF. The DNA of the CDR3 is TGTGCCAGCAGTTTATCCCCTCAGCGGGGTGTCACAGATACGCAGTATTTT.

The V call is TRBV12-3 or TRBV12-4, the J call TRBJ1-2; the D is unclear. The V and J ends lost 3 bases and 5 bases respectively, with 10 bases between them. CDR3 length equals 13 residues. CDR3 in DNA: TGTGCCAGCAGTTTGCCCAACACGTATGGCTACACCTTC. Protein sequence: CASSLPNTYGYTF.

The rearrangement links TRBV12-3 or TRBV12-4 to TRBJ2-5; tentatively, D is TRBD2 (5 bases). The CDR3 spans 15 residues. V was clipped by 5 bases and J by 5 bases, with 18 bases between them. The CDR3 spells CASSLGTSTGETQYF. CDR3 sequence (DNA): TGTGCCAGCAGTCTGGGAACTTCCACGGGGGAGACCCAGTACTTC.

The chain recombines TRBV13 with TRBJ2-7, with 10 bases aligning to TRBD1. TRBJ2-5 matches the DNA end more closely, so the J call is doubtful. Looked up from germline, CDR1 is PRHDT and CDR2 is FYEKMQ (reference sequence). This CDR3 spans 14 amino acids. CDR3: CASSGGTGEETQYF. The CDR3 nucleotides are TGTGCCAGCAGCGGAGGGACAGGGGAAGAGACCCAGTACTTC.

This clonotype appeared a few times. The V and J genes are TRBV5-1 and TRBJ2-7, with 8 nucleotides matching TRBD1. From germline, CDR1 is SGHRS and CDR2 YFSETQ. The V and J ends lost 7 bases and 0 bases, in that order; junction bases with no gene match: 6. CDR3 size: 14 residues. The CDR3: CASRGQASSYEQYF. CDR3 nucleotides: TGCGCCAGCCGGGGACAGGCAAGCTCCTACGAGCAGTACTTC.

On this clonotype: The germline gene is not matched at one end of the junction; a read error may be the cause. This chain connects TRBV5-1 to TRBJ1-5; 8 nucleotides match TRBD1. This CDR3 comprises 14 residues. The germline CDR1 and CDR2 sequences are SGHRS and YFSETQ. The DNA for the CDR3 is TGCGCCAGCGGCTTGGGGACAGGTAATCAGCCCCAGCATTTT. It specifies CASGLGTGNQPQHF.

There are a few counts of this clonotype. This sequence joins TRBV5-1 and TRBJ2-1; D tentatively reads TRBD1 or TRBD2 (5 bases each). V was clipped by 2 bases and J by 7 bases, with 16 bases between them. Germline CDR1 is SGHRS and CDR2 is YFSETQ. The CDR3 consists of 15 residues. The CDR3 protein is CASSLIHGARNEQFF. In nucleotides, the CDR3 is TGCGCCAGCAGCTTAATTCACGGGGCGCGGAATGAGCAGTTCTTC.

The V and J genes are TRBV29-1 and TRBJ2-3, with TRBD2 identical over 9 bases. V dropped 5 bases and J dropped 4; count of bases not matched to a gene: 10. The germline CDR1 and CDR2 sequences are SQVTM and ANQGSEA. The CDR3 spans 15 residues. CDR3 sequence reads: CSVTGTSISPDTQYF. Written as DNA, the CDR3 is TGCAGCGTTACAGGGACTAGCATTTCGCCAGATACGCAGTATTTT.

The chain combines TRBV29-1 with TRBJ1-4, with D possibly matching TRBD1 (5 bases). Germline assignment: CDR1 SQVTM and CDR2 ANQGSEA. The CDR3 runs to 12 residues. V lost 7 bases and J 3 bases, leaving 9 bases between the germline ends. CDR3 residues: CSARGPNEKLFF. DNA of the CDR3: TGCAGCGCGAGGGGACCTAATGAAAAACTGTTTTTT.